The clone carrying this TCR beta chain was seen more than once but under ten times. Germline V lookup: CDR1 SGHVS, CDR2 FNYEAQ. The CDR3 is made up of 14 amino acids. V lost 7 bases, J lost 7 bases, and 8 bases stayed unmatched. The data stem from a study of T cells in narcolepsy. Repertoires were generated with immunoSEQ multiplex PCR, while TCRdb's copy carries only in-frame clones and drops some. This sample has fewer than 25,000 clones, with about 86% found just once. The genes are TRBV7-6 and TRBJ2-5; 11 nucleotides align to TRBD2. Source material: memory (CD45RA-) CD4+ T cells from blood. This receptor was taken from a human donor in good health. The CDR3 region has the DNA TGTGCCAGCACGGCGGGGGGGACTAGCGGGACCCAGTACTTC. Protein product: CASTAGGTSGTQYF.